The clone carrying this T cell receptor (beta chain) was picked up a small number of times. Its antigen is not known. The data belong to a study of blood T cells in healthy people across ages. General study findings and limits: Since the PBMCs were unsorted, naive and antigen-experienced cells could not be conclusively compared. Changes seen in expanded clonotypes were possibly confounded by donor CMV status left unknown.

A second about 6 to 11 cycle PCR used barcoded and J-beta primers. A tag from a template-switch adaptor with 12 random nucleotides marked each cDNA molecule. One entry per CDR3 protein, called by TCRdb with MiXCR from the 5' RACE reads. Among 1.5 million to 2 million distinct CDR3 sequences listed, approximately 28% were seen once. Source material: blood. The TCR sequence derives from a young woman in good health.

The CDR3 nucleotides read TGTGCCAGTAGTATAACCCCGTACTCCTACGAGCAGTACTTC. It codes for CASSITPYSYEQYF. The chain carries TRBV19 and TRBJ2-7; D is uncertain. There are 14 residues in the CDR3. V dropped 2 bases and J dropped 0 bases, with 8 bases sitting between them. Germline V CDR1 and CDR2: LNHDA, SQIVND (reference sequence). Drawing the rest from reference TRBV19 and TRBJ2-7, the complete variable domain is DGGITQSPKYLFRKEGQNVTLSCEQNLNHDAMYWYRQDPGQGLRLIYYSQIVNDFQKGDIAEGYSVSREKKESFPLTVTSAQKNPTAFYLCASSITPYSYEQYFGPGTRLTVT.